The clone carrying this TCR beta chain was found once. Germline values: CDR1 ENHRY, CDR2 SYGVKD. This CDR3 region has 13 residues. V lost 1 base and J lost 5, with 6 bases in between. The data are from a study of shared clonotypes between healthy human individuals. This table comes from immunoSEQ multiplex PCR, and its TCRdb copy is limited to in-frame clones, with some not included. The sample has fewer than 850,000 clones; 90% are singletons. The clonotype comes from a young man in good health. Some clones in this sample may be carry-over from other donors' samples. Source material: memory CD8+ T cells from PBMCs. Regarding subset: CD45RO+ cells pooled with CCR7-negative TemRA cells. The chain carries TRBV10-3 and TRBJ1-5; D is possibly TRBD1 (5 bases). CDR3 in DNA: TGTGCCATCAGTGAGTGGGGGTATCAGCCCCAGCATTTT. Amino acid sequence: CAISEWGYQPQHF.